There are a few counts of the clone carrying this T cell receptor (beta chain). The record originates from a study of beta chain features in type 1 diabetes. Germline V gene data show CDR1 as SNHLY and CDR2 as FYNNEI. V was trimmed by 8 bases and J by 0 bases, leaving 16 bases between them. CDR3 length: 15 residues. Isolated RNA was reverse transcribed in full, so expressed TCRB transcripts were sequenced. Profiling relied on immunoSEQ multiplex PCR, and the TCRdb table lists in-frame clones only, not all of them. Among roughly 380,000 clones listed, around a fifth were seen once. The TCR sequence derives from a woman between 18 and 29 years old in good health. Sequenced: naive CD4+ T cells from blood. The chain couples TRBV2 to TRBJ1-1; D is perhaps TRBD1 (5 bases). This CDR3 is CASEQETLMNTEAFF. The CDR3 DNA sequence: TGTGCCAGCGAACAGGAAACATTGATGAACACTGAAGCTTTCTTT.